This T cell receptor beta chain was identified in a study of T-cell reconstitution after alpha-beta-depleted transplantation in children. This sample's TCRbeta library carried unique molecular identifier barcodes. One entry per CDR3 protein results from TCRdb running MiXCR on the PCR reads. The table lists some 400,000 distinct CDR3 sequences, roughly 20% of them singletons. Germline loops: CDR1 SQVTM, CDR2 ANQGSEA. The CDR3 is 11 residues long. This clonotype has at least ten counts. This TCR was sampled from a human donor who donated a stem cell graft to a child with acute myeloid leukemia. The input for sequencing was PBMCs from the stem cell graft donor, taken from the stem cell graft. The rearrangement joins TRBV29-1 to TRBJ2-7, with D perhaps TRBD1 (6 bases). The CDR3 DNA reads TGCAGTGAGGACAGCTCCTACGAGCAGTACTTC. It encodes CSEDSSYEQYF.